This TCR beta chain is drawn from a study of blood T cell repertoires in COVID-19. Study-wide background: PBMCs, B-cell-depleted T cells, or T cells were the source of the cDNA or gDNA that made up the material.

Repertoires were generated with immunoSEQ multiplex PCR, while TCRdb's copy carries only in-frame clones and drops some. This table holds tens of thousands of clones, 80% found once. Trimming removed 4 bases at V and 2 bases at J, with 12 bases between. The V gene's germline CDR1 is SGHRS and CDR2 YFSETQ. The CDR3 consists of 15 residues. Sequencing was done on a sample of peripheral blood. The sequence was collected from a woman of 80 years or more with acute or convalescent COVID-19. J is TRBJ2-2 and V is TRBV5-1, with D perhaps matching TRBD2 (5 bases). The CDR3: CASSNGRGNTGELFF. The DNA for the CDR3 is TGCGCCAGCAGCAATGGTCGGGGAAACACCGGGGAGCTGTTTTTT.